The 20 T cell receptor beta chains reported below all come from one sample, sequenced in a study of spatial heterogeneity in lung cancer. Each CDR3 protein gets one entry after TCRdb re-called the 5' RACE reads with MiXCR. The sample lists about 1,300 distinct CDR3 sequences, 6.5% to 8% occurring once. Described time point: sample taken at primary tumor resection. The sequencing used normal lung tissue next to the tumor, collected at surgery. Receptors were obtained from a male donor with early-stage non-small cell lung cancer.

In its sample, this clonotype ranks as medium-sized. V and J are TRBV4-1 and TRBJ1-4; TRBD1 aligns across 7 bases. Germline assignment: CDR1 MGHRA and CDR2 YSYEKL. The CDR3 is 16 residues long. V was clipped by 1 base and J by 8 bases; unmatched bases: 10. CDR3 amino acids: CASSQVTRQGKEKLFF. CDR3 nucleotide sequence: TGCGCCAGCAGCCAAGTCACAAGACAGGGAAAAGAAAAACTGTTTTTT.

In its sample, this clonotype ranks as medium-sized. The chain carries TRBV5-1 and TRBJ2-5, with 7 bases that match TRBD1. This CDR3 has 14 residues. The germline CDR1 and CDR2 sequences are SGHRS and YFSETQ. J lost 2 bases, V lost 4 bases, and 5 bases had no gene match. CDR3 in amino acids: CASSKGQQQETQYF. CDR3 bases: TGCGCCAGCAGCAAGGGACAGCAGCAAGAGACCCAGTACTTC.

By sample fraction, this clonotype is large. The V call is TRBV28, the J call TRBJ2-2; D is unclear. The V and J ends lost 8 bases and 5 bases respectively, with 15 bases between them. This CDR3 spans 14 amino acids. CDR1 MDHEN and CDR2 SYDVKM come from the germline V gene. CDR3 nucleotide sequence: TGTGCCAGCTTACCACGGAAGGCAACCGGGGAGCTGTTTTTT. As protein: CASLPRKATGELFF.

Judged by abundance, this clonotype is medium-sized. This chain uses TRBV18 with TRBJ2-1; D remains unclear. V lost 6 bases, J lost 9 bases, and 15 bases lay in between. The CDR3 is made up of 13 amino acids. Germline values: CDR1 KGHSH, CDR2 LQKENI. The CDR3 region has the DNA TGTGCCAGCTCGGGCGACTCGCCAACTGAGCAGTTCTTC. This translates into CASSGDSPTEQFF.

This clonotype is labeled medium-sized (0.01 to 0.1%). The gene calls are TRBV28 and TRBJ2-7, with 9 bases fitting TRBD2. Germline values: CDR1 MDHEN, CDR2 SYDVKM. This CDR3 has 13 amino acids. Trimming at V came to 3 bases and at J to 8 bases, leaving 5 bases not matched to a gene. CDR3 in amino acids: CASSFGGGGQQYF. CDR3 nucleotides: TGTGCCAGCAGTTTCGGCGGGGGGGGCCAGCAGTACTTC. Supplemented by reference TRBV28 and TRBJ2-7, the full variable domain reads DVKVTQSSRYLVKRTGEKVFLECVQDMDHENMFWYRQDPGLGLRLIYFSYDVKMKEKGDIPEGYSVSREKKERFSLILESASTNQTSMYLCASSFGGGGQQYFGPGTRLTVT.

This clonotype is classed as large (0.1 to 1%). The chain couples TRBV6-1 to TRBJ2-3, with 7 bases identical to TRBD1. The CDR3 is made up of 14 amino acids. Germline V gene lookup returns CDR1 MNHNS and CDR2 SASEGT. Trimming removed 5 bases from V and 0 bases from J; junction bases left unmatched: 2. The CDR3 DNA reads TGTGCCAGCAGTCCGGGACAGAGCACAGATACGCAGTATTTT. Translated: CASSPGQSTDTQYF.

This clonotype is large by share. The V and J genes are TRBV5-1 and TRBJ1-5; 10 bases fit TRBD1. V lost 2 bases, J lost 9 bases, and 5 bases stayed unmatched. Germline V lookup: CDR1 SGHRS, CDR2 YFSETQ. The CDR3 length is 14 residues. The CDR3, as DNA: TGCGCCAGCAGCTTAGGGACAGGGGTCGGGCCCCAGCATTTT. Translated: CASSLGTGVGPQHF.

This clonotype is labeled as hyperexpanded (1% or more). Written as DNA, the CDR3 is TGTGCCAGCAGCTTGTCCGGAAATCTCGGAAATTCACCCCTCCACTTT. Amino acid sequence: CASSLSGNLGNSPLHF. The rearrangement uses TRBV5-5 and TRBJ1-6; D is ambiguous. Trimming shortened V by 1 base and J by 7 bases, and 15 bases separated the two germline ends. CDR3 length: 16 residues. Per the germline V gene, CDR1 is SGHKS and CDR2 is YYEKEE (reference sequence).

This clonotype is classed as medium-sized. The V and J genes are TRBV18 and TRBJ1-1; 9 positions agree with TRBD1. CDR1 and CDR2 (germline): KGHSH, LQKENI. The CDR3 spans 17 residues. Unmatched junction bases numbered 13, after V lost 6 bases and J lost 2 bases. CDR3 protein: CASSLVPGQGTNTEAFF. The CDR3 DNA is TGTGCCAGCTCTCTTGTCCCGGGACAGGGAACTAACACTGAAGCTTTCTTT.

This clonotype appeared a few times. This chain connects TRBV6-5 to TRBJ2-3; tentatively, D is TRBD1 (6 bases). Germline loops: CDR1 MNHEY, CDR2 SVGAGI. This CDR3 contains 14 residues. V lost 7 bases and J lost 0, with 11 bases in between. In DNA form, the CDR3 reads TGTGCCAGCAAGAGTGGACAGAGCACAGATACGCAGTATTTT. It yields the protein CASKSGQSTDTQYF.

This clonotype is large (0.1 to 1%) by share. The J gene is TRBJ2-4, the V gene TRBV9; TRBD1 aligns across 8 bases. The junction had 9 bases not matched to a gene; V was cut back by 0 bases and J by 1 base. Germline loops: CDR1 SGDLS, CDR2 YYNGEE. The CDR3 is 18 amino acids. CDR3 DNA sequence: TGTGCCAGCAGCGTAGGTGTGGCAGGGGGCTCGGCCAAAAACATTCAGTACTTC. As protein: CASSVGVAGGSAKNIQYF.

The DNA for the CDR3 is TGTGCCAGCAGACAAAACGGGGACAGGGAACCAAGGAGGTACTTC. Translated, it gives CASRQNGDREPRRYF. The chain carries TRBV3-1 and TRBJ2-5, with 9 bases fitting TRBD1. The CDR3 consists of 15 residues. The V gene end was trimmed by 6 bases and the J gene end by 13 bases; junction bases not matched to a gene: 18. Germline assignment: CDR1 LGHDT and CDR2 YNNKEL (reference sequence).

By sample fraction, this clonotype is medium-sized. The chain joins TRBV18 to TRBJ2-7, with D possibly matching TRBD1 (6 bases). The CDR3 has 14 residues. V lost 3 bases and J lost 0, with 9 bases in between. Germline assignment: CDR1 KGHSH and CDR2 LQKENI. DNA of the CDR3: TGTGCCAGCTCACCCCGGGACAACTCCTACGAGCAGTACTTC. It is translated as CASSPRDNSYEQYF.

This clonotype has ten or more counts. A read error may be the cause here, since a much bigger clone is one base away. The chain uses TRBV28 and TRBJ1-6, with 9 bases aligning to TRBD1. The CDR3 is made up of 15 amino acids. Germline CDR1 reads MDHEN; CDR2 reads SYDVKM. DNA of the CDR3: TGTGTCAGCAACAACCGGGACAGGGCCAATTCACCCCTCCACTTT. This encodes CVSNNRDRANSPLHF.

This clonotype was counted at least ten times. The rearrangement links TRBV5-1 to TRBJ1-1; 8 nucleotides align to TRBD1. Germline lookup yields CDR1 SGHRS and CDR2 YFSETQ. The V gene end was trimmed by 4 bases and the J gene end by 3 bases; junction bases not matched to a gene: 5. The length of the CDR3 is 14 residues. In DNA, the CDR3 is TGCGCCAGCAGCAGGACAGGGACTGACACTGAAGCTTTCTTT. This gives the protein CASSRTGTDTEAFF.

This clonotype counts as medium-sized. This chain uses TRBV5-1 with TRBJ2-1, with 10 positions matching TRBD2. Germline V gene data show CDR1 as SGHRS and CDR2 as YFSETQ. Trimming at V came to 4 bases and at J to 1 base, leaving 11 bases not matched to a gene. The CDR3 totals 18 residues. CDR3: CASSLTSSGRGSYNEQFF. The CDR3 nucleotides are TGCGCCAGCAGCCTTACGTCGAGCGGGAGGGGATCCTACAATGAGCAGTTCTTC.

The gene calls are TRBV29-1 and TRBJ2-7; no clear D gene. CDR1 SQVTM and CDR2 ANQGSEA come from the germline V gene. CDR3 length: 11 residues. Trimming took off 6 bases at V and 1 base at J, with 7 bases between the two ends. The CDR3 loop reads CSVIRSYEQYF. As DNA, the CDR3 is TGCAGCGTGATCAGGTCCTACGAGCAGTACTTC.

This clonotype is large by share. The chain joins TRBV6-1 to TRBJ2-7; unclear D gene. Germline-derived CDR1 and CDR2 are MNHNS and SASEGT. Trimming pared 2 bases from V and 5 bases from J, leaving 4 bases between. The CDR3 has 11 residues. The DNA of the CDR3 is TGTGCCAGCAGTGAAATCCACGAGCAGTACTTC. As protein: CASSEIHEQYF.

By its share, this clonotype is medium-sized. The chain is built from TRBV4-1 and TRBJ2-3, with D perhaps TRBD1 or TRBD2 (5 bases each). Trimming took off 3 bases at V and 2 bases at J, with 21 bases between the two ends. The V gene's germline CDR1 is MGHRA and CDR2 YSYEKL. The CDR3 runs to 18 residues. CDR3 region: CASSQHLLVGRDTDTQYF. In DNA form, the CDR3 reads TGCGCCAGCAGCCAGCATCTCTTGGTGGGACGGGACACAGATACGCAGTATTTT.

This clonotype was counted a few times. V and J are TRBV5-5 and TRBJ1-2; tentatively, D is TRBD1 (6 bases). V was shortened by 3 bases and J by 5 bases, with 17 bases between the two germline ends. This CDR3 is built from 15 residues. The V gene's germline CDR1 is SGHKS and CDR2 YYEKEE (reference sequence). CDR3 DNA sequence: TGTGCCAGCAGCTCATTCACAGGGCGGGATTATGGCTACACCTTC. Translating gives CASSSFTGRDYGYTF.